These T cell receptor beta chains were read from a single sample in a study of blood T cell repertoires in COVID-19. The table came from immunoSEQ multiplex PCR; TCRdb's copy has only in-frame clones and leaves some out. The table has around 100,000 clones, approximately 80% seen once. The sequencing sample was made of peripheral blood. All receptors derive from a woman aged 70-85 years with acute or convalescent COVID-19. CDR3s include the opening cysteine and the closing phenylalanine or tryptophan. D genes are given only for firm matches. A clone size is listed for some rows: how often the clone was seen (once, few, many), or a class if it is expanded.

.,TRBJ2-2,TRBV5-1,.,15,TGCGCCAGCAGCGGGGGGGACATTTACACCGGGGAGCTGTTTTTT,CASSGGDIYTGELFF
.,TRBJ1-6,TRBV6-5,.,13,TGTGCCAGCAGGGGGGCAGCGTCGCCACCCCTCCACTTT,CASRGAASPPLHF
.,TRBJ2-2,TRBV11-2,.,11,TGTGCCATCAGCCAGACCGGGGAGCTGTTTTTT,CAISQTGELFF
.,TRBJ2-7,TRBV20-1,.,16,TGCAGTGCTAGTCCTCCCGGGGCGGGGGCCTCCTACGAGCAGTACTTC,CSASPPGAGASYEQYF
.,TRBJ1-4,TRBV25-1,.,14,TGTGCCAGCAGTTTACCAGGGGAAGGTGAAAAACTGTTTTTT,CASSLPGEGEKLFF
.,TRBJ1-1,TRBV6-6,.,15,TGTGCCAGCAGTCCCCTACAGGGAATGAACACTGAAGCTTTCTTT,CASSPLQGMNTEAFF
.,TRBJ1-5,TRBV19,TRBD1,17,TGTGCCAGTAGTAGGACAGGGACCGGGGATAGCAATCAGCCCCAGCATTTT,CASSRTGTGDSNQPQHF
.,TRBJ1-2,TRBV7-9,TRBD1,14,TGTGCCTCCGAAGGGGGCTCTGCCAACTATGGCTACACCTTC,CASEGGSANYGYTF
once,TRBJ1-6,TRBV9,.,17,TGTGCCAGCAGCTTGCCCGACGGAGGCTCCTATAATTCACCCCTCCACTTT,CASSLPDGGSYNSPLHF
.,TRBJ2-3,TRBV4-2,TRBD1,15,TGTGCCAGCAGCCACCAGGGGGCGCAGGAAGATACGCAGTATTTT,CASSHQGAQEDTQYF
.,TRBJ1-2,TRBV30,.,14,TGTGCCTGGACTCTCCGGCGGGGCCAATATGGCTACACCTTC,CAWTLRRGQYGYTF
.,TRBJ1-1,TRBV28,.,15,TGTGCCAGCAGTTTACCGCCAGGCATGAACACTGAAGCTTTCTTT,CASSLPPGMNTEAFF
.,TRBJ1-2,TRBV6-5,.,14,TGTGCCAGCACCGAACAGGGCTATGGAGGTGGCTACACCTTC,CASTEQGYGGGYTF
.,TRBJ2-2,TRBV5-1,TRBD2,14,TGCGCCAGCAGCTTGGGAACGGGGGGACGGGAGCTGTTTTTT,CASSLGTGGRELFF
.,TRBJ1-2,TRBV28,.,11,TGTGCCAGCAGTTTGGCCTATGGCTACACCTTC,CASSLAYGYTF
.,TRBJ1-4,TRBV10-3,.,15,TGTGCCATCAGTGAAGCAGGACTAAGTGAAGAAAAACTGTTTTTT,CAISEAGLSEEKLFF
.,TRBJ2-6,TRBV5-1,.,15,TGCGCCAGCAGCCAGGACAGCTCTGGGGCCAACGTCCTGACTTTC,CASSQDSSGANVLTF
.,TRBJ2-5,TRBV28,.,12,TGTGCCAGCAGGCACACGCGGCAGACCCAGTACTTC,CASRHTRQTQYF
.,TRBJ1-4,TRBV7-9,.,13,TGTGCCAGCAACTACAACCGTAATGAAAAACTGTTTTTT,CASNYNRNEKLFF
.,TRBJ1-4,TRBV4-2,TRBD1,14,TGTGCCAGCAGCCCCGACAGGGGAGGTGAAAAACTGTTTTTT,CASSPDRGGEKLFF
.,TRBJ2-1,TRBV4-1,TRBD2,19,TGCGCCAGCAGCCCCCGGGGAACTAGCGGGGGGCCCAGAGGGAATGAGCAGTTCTTC,CASSPRGTSGGPRGNEQFF
.,TRBJ2-1,TRBV25-1,TRBD2,15,TGTGCCAGCAGTCCCCTAGCGGGGGGCTTTGATGAGCAGTTCTTC,CASSPLAGGFDEQFF
.,TRBJ1-5,TRBV6-4,.,15,TGTGCCAGTCTTGGGGGGGAGAGTGACGATCAGCCCCAGCATTTT,CASLGGESDDQPQHF
.,TRBJ1-2,TRBV7-8,TRBD1,16,TGTGCCAGCAGCTTTCTGACAGGGGGCGAGGGCTATGGCTACACCTTC,CASSFLTGGEGYGYTF
.,TRBJ1-5,TRBV5-6,.,14,TGTGCCAGCAGCTCCTCAGGGGGCAATCAGCCCCAGCATTTT,CASSSSGGNQPQHF
.,TRBJ2-1,TRBV5-1,TRBD1,16,TGCGCCAGCAGCTTTATGGCAGGGGGCGTCTCTAATGAGCAGTTCTTC,CASSFMAGGVSNEQFF
once,TRBJ2-6,TRBV7-2,TRBD1,18,TGTGCCAGCAGCTTAGTGGGTGTGTCGCCAGGGGGTGACAACGTCCTGACTTTC,CASSLVGVSPGGDNVLTF
few,TRBJ1-2,TRBV6-1,.,13,TGTGCCAGCAGTGACACAGGGATCTATGGCTACACCTTC,CASSDTGIYGYTF
.,TRBJ1-2,TRBV5-1,.,16,TGCGCCAGCAGCTTCGGAGTGGATATTCCTAACTATGGCTACACCTTC,CASSFGVDIPNYGYTF
once,TRBJ2-5,TRBV6-5,TRBD2,15,TGTGCCAGCAGTTATTGGACTAGCGGGGCTGAGACCCAGTACTTC,CASSYWTSGAETQYF
.,TRBJ1-2,TRBV5-6,TRBD1,13,TGTGCCAGCAGCTTGGACACAGGGGATGGCTACACCTTC,CASSLDTGDGYTF
.,TRBJ1-1,TRBV5-6,.,13,TGTGCCAGCAGCTTGCTGGCGAACACTGAAGCTTTCTTT,CASSLLANTEAFF
.,TRBJ1-2,TRBV10-3,.,13,TGTGCCATCAGGACGGACATAGTCTATGGCTACACCTTC,CAIRTDIVYGYTF
few,TRBJ2-2,TRBV18,.,12,TGTGCCAGCTCACCACGCGCCGGGGAGCTGTTTTTT,CASSPRAGELFF
few,TRBJ2-1,TRBV4-1,TRBD2,17,TGCGCCAGCAGCCAAGAGGACACGGGGGGCTCCTACAATGAGCAGTTCTTC,CASSQEDTGGSYNEQFF
.,TRBJ2-5,TRBV2,.,14,TGTGCCAGCAGTGACAGGGCGAACAAAGAGACCCAGTACTTC,CASSDRANKETQYF
.,TRBJ2-5,TRBV3-1/TRBV3-2,.,14,TGTGCCAGCAGCCAAGGGCTAGCTGGGGAGACCCAGTACTTC,CASSQGLAGETQYF
once,TRBJ1-6,TRBV3-1/TRBV3-2,.,15,TGTGCCAGCAGCCAAGGGGGAGGGGCAGGTTCACCCCTCCACTTT,CASSQGGGAGSPLHF
once,TRBJ2-3,TRBV27,.,13,TGTGCCAGCGGGGGGGCGGGTAAAGATACGCAGTATTTT,CASGGAGKDTQYF
.,TRBJ1-5,TRBV19,.,13,TGTGCCAGTACCCAGGGAGGGTATCAGCCCCAGCATTTT,CASTQGGYQPQHF
few,TRBJ2-7,TRBV6-1,.,14,TGTGCCAGCAGTGAAGGGTCAGGGTATGGCGAGCAGTACTTC,CASSEGSGYGEQYF
.,TRBJ1-2,TRBV5-6,.,11,TGTGCCAGCAGCGAGAGTTATGGCTACACCTTC,CASSESYGYTF
few,TRBJ2-3,TRBV5-1,TRBD2,15,TGCGCCAGCCGACTAGCTACAGTTAGCACAGATACGCAGTATTTT,CASRLATVSTDTQYF
few,TRBJ2-2,TRBV2,.,13,TGTGCCAGCAGTGAACGGGTTACCGGGGAGCTGTTTTTT,CASSERVTGELFF
.,TRBJ1-6,TRBV21-1,.,18,TGTGCCAGCACCCAAGGGGAAACAGGGGACTCCTATAATTCACCCCTCCACTTT,CASTQGETGDSYNSPLHF
few,TRBJ1-1,TRBV19,.,13,TGTGCCAGCCAGTACCGGGGGGCCACTGAAGCTTTCTTT,CASQYRGATEAFF
once,TRBJ2-3,TRBV4-1,TRBD2,16,TGCGCCAGCAGCCCAGACGGACTAGCGGTTATAGATACGCAGTATTTT,CASSPDGLAVIDTQYF
.,TRBJ1-3,TRBV7-2,TRBD1,15,TGTGCCAGCAGCCCCGGACAGGCCTCTGGAAACACCATATATTTT,CASSPGQASGNTIYF
.,TRBJ1-1,TRBV6-2/TRBV6-3,TRBD1,14,TGTGCCAGCAGCCAAACAGGGGGAAGGACTGAAGCTTTCTTT,CASSQTGGRTEAFF
.,TRBJ1-6,TRBV5-1,.,17,TGCGCCAGCGGAACCAACGCAGGTAGCTCCTATAATTCACCCCTCCACTTT,CASGTNAGSSYNSPLHF